In this sample, the clone carrying this T cell receptor (beta chain) turned up many times. Mismatch with germline at one junction end may stem from a read error. TCRdb reprocessed the PCR reads using MiXCR. The table shows tens of thousands of clones, with around 28% occurring only once. The data stem from a study of metastatic and nonmetastatic thyroid tumors. The CDR3 contains 13 residues. Germline values: CDR1 SGHDN, CDR2 FVKESK. Thyroid surgery had not been preceded by any treatment in any patient. The sequenced sample was blood. The chain recombines TRBV14 with TRBJ1-5; a weak D match, TRBD1 (5 bases). The TCR sequence derives from a male donor with papillary thyroid cancer or a benign thyroid nodule (not recorded which). Some clones in this sample may be carry-over from other donors' samples. CDR3 in DNA: TGTACCAGCAGCCAGGGCCGCTATCAGCCCCAGCATTTT. Residues: CTSSQGRYQPQHF.